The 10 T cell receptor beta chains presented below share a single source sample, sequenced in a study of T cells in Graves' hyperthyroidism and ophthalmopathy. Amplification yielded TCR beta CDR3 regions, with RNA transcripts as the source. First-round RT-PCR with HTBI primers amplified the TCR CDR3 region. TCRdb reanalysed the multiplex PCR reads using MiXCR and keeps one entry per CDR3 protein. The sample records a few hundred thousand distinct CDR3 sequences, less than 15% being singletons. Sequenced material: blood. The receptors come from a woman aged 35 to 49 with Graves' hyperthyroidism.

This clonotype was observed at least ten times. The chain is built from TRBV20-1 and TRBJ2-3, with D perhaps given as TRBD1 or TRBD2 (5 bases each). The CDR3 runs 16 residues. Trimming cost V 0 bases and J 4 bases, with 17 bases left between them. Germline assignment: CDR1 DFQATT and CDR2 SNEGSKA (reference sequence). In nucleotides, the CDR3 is TGCAGTGCTAGAGAGGCCGGGACGACAGAACCAGATACGCAGTATTTT. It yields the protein CSAREAGTTEPDTQYF.

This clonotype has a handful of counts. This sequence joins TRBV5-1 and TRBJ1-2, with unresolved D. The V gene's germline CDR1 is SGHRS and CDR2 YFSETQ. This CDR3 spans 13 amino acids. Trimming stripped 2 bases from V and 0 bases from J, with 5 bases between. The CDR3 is CASSFGSNYGYTF. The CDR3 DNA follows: TGCGCCAGCAGCTTTGGGTCTAACTATGGCTACACCTTC.

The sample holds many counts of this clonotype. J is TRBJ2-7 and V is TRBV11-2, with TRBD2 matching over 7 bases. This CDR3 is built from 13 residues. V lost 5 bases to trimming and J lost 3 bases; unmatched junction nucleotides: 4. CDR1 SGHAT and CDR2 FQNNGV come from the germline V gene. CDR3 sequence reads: CASSPAGDYEQYF. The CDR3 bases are TGTGCCAGCAGCCCGGCGGGAGACTACGAGCAGTACTTC.

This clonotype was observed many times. CDR3 DNA: TGCGCCAGCAGCTTAGACGGCACTGAAGCTTTCTTT. Translating gives CASSLDGTEAFF. The V gene is TRBV5-1, the J gene TRBJ1-1; D not certain. CDR1 is SGHRS, CDR2 YFSETQ, per germline. V dropped 2 bases and J dropped 4 bases, with 6 bases sitting between them. This CDR3 is 12 amino acids long.

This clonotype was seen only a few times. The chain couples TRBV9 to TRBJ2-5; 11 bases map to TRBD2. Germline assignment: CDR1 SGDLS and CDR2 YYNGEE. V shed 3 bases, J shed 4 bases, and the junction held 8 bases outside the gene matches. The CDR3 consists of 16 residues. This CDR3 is CASSEGLAVNSETQYF. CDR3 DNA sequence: TGTGCCAGCAGCGAGGGACTAGCGGTAAACTCAGAGACCCAGTACTTC.

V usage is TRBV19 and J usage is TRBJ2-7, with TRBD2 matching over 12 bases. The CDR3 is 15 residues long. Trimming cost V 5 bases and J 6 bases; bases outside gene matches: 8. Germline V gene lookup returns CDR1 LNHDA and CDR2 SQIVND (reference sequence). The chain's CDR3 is CASSPSRLAGAEQYF. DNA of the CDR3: TGTGCCAGTAGTCCCAGCCGACTAGCGGGAGCCGAGCAGTACTTC.

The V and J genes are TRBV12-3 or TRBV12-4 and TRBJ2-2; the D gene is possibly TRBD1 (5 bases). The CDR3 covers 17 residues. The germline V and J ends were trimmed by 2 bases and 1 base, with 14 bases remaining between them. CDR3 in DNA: TGTGCCAGCAGTTTATGGGGCTCTGACAGGAACACCGGGGAGCTGTTTTTT. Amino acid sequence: CASSLWGSDRNTGELFF.

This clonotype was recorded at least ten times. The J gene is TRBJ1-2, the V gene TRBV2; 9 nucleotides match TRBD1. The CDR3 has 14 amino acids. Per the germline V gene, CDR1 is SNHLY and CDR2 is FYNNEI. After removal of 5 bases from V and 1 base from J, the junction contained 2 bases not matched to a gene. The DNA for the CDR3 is TGTGCCAGCAGTCGGACAGGGGTTAACTATGGCTACACCTTC. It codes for CASSRTGVNYGYTF.

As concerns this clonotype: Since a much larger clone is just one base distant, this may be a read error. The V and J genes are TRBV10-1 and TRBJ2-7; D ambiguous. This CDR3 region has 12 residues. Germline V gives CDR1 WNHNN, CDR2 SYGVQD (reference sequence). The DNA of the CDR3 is TGCGCCAGCAGTGAGGGCAGCTACGAGCGGTACTTC. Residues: CASSEGSYERYF.

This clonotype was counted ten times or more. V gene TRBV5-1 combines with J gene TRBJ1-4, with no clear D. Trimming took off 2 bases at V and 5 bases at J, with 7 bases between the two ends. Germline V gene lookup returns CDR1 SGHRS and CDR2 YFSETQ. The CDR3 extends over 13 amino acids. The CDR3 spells CASSFEGNEKLFF. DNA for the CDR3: TGCGCCAGCAGCTTCGAGGGAAATGAAAAACTGTTTTTT.